This T cell receptor beta chain comes out of a study of cytomegalovirus exposure and HLA in healthy donors (dated by TCRdb to about 2017). Regarding the study in general: In an earlier analysis of roughly 590 of the donors, roughly 300 Gb of sequence data and 90 million to 120 million unique TCR beta sequences from roughly 180 million T cells were reported. Around 320 gigabases of sequencing data and tens of millions of unique TCR sequences were included in an early release covering 550 to 800 HLA-typed donors. Among the roughly 380 genotyped donors, around 81% belonged to the genetic ancestry cluster associated with self-reported Caucasian donors. The study aimed to test whether signatures of past pathogen exposure could be identified by cataloging public T cell receptors. Using immunosequencing, the study profiled T cell repertoires from around 670 subjects and related those repertoires to cytomegalovirus serostatus. A separate validation cohort of 100 to 150 different subjects was used in addition to the approximately 640-subject first cohort. The study combined high-throughput TCR immunosequencing, statistical association of individual TCRs with disease status, and machine learning to predict cytomegalovirus infection status. A later analysis re-analyzed previously published TCR beta repertoires from 666 donors and added high-resolution HLA genotyping to study TCR occurrence patterns. The later analysis used no new phenotypic data to find candidate immune exposures, relying instead on TCR beta sequences and their occurrence across donors. To decide whether each TCR beta V gene segment behaved as functional or pseudogenic, an earlier analysis of some 580 of the donors relied on high-throughput TCR beta sequencing. Donor age, sex, ethnicity and CMV serostatus were compiled together with the repertoire data. In a later genetic analysis, genome-wide SNP genotypes for about 60% of the 666 donors were used, and that subset was treated as a discovery cohort. Every discovery cohort repertoire had been produced on one sequencing platform. HLA typing included class I and class II loci at four-digit resolution. Typing coverage varied by locus: roughly 629-640 donors for A, B, C, DRB1 and DQB1; approximately 520 for DQA1; about 570 for DPA1; fewer than 480 for DPB1. Because of strong linkage in the cohort, 5 or 6 DR-DQ haplotypes were treated as single units for association and clustering. Across roughly 420 genotyped donors of the cohort, an average of roughly 200,000 unique TCR beta nucleotide sequences per donor were sequenced, and around 20% of those sequences were non-productive.

The cohort comprised some 700 healthy bone marrow donors. At the time of sampling, every cohort member was nominally healthy, though immune exposures that went unrecorded were likely present. The donor tested CMV seropositive, placing the donor among the approximately 290 seropositive members of the cohort. A peripheral blood sample was collected from each donor, and TCR beta sequencing was performed on peripheral blood mononuclear cells. Genomic DNA extraction from the blood cell samples was performed with the Qiagen DNeasy Blood Extraction Kit. CDR1 and CDR2, per the germline V gene, are SGHVS and FNYEAQ. The V end loses 1 base and the J end loses 10 bases, and a stretch of 14 bases separates them. Spanning cysteine to phenylalanine, the CDR3 consists of 15 amino acids. Just CDR3 DNA is preserved here, 45 bases in frame from base 1. What the work shows at the level of the full study, not this receptor alone: In a later genetic analysis, fewer N-insertions in productive TCRs were reported among donors in an Asian-associated ancestry cluster than the roughly 700-donor mean. The presence/absence analyses assumed that sequencing depth was roughly uniform across donors, and that assumption may not be true. In a later analysis, most CMV-associated TCR beta chains were found to appear HLA-restricted, with HLA associations seemingly driven largely by CMV exposure. Because HLA typing was missing for some donors at each locus, association tests included only the typed subset. When HLA alleles, especially DR and DQ, strongly co-occurred, TCR associations were difficult to assign to individual alleles. For the cohort, immune exposure information was limited to CMV serostatus. The study gave a list of over 150 TCR beta chains associated with cytomegalovirus. The classifier was reported to diagnose cytomegalovirus status with high specificity and sensitivity in both the original cohort and the validation cohort. In a later analysis, the rate of TCR association differed among HLA loci, with DRB1 alleles having the most associated TCRs and HLA-C alleles having the fewest. Because counts were too low, roughly 18 rarely observed V segments, including chromosome 9 orphons, were left out of the earlier analysis of about 620 of the donors. V-gene and J-gene trimming of TCR beta chains was associated with a missense DCLRE1C variant in a later genetic analysis, and the association was replicated in an independent cohort. Specific HLA alleles were associated with more than 15,000 TCR beta sequences at a false discovery rate of 0.05 in a later analysis. The authors suggested that the approach could potentially be extended to other disease states and immunological phenotypes. Linkage disequilibrium might explain the correlated functional status among segregating V segments, but an unknown experimental factor could not be excluded. Some IMGT-functional V segments, including TRBV6-2 and TRBV6-3, could not be distinguished by the 87-base-pair reads and were therefore excluded. Compared with equally common non-associated chains, HLA-associated TCR beta chains in a later analysis were more clonally expanded and had lower generation probabilities. A cluster of highly shared sequence variants was judged likely to represent a technical artifact of the sequencing pipeline. Only TCR beta chains were sequenced in this cohort, and the absence of alpha or paired-chain data limited detectable features. An earlier analysis of 450 to 750 of the donors showed that most TCR beta V segments appeared in productive rearrangements either about 87% or about 30% of the time, which broadly matched IMGT annotations. In a later analysis, several top co-occurrence clusters were reported to appear linked to parvovirus B19, influenza, CMV and Epstein-Barr virus. In vitro tests confirmed that a few of the cytomegalovirus-associated TCR beta chains recognize cytomegalovirus antigens. While some public TCRs were present in many individuals, most TCR sequences turned up only very rarely across donors. A further reported finding was that TCR beta sequences accurately predicted the HLA-A and HLA-B alleles for most subjects in the first cohort.

Library creation used the immunoSEQ multiplex PCR assay. The multiplex PCR relied on a mix of 60 forward primers for TCR Vbeta segments and 13 reverse primers for TCR Jbeta segments. The CDR3 region of rearranged TCR beta genes was amplified from genomic DNA with a multiplex PCR assay. The Illumina HiSeq System was used to sequence the amplified TCR beta libraries as 87-base-pair reads. The authors processed their data as follows. In a later analysis, some 80 million unique TCR beta chains were counted across the approximately 640 repertoires, and around 11 million of these chains were shared by at least two donors. Raw reads were error-corrected and collapsed into unique sequences by a nearest-neighbor algorithm in which closely related sequences were merged to remove PCR and sequencing errors. To assign V, D and J gene segments, CDR3 sequences were aligned to IMGT reference sequences. For a sequence to be retained, a match of at least six nucleotides to both a V gene segment and a J gene segment was required. Rearrangements were called productive when the CDR3 lacked stop codons and stayed in frame with V and J; all others were non-productive. CDR3 was defined by IMGT convention, running from the second conserved V-encoded cysteine to the conserved J-encoded phenylalanine. The earlier analysis of some 540 of the donors excluded any sequence lacking an unambiguous match to a single V gene segment. In an earlier analysis of more than 500 of the donors, a V segment was called functional when productive rearrangements were above 56.7%, and segregating when the standard deviation between donors exceeded 5%. To diagnose cytomegalovirus status from the catalog of TCR beta chain sequences, a statistical classification framework was built. V and J gene assignment, in a later analysis, came from comparing TCR nucleotide sequences with IMGT/GENE-DB human TR gene sequences. The TCRdist pipeline was used in a later analysis to assign CDR3 sequences and most-parsimonious VDJ recombination scenarios. In a later analysis, each TCR beta chain was defined by its CDR3 amino acid sequence together with its V-gene family, and reads without a unique V-gene family were excluded. As a way to deal with suspected cross-contamination and a sequencing artifact, a later analysis dropped 450 to 600 nucleotide sequences that were highly shared and had low generation probability. For each public chain, a later analysis derived a clonal expansion index from normalized ranks of inferred template counts within each repertoire. In a later analysis, generation probabilities were computed with a VDJ recombination model fitted to out-of-frame rearrangements, and the resulting probabilities were checked against IGoR. In a later analysis, hypergeometric tests were used to score TCR-TCR, TCR-HLA and TCR-CMV co-occurrence, with a repertoire-size bias correction applied to TCR pairs. In a later analysis, false discovery rates were estimated by permuting HLA or CMV assignments 20 times. In a later analysis, co-occurring TCRs were grouped using DBSCAN, with TCRdist sequence similarity added in when clustering inside HLA-allele-positive subsets. Repertoires with fewer than 30,000 or more than 120,000 public chains, plus five repertoires with anomalous nucleotide sharing, were excluded from co-occurrence clustering. TCRdb took over this immuneACCESS table, retaining in-frame rearrangements with V and J assigned. Such tables are incomplete; in checked studies, under half of the missing clones stem from an unresolved V gene, and the remainder is unexplained. Clonal size and the V and J genes are those of that table, whereas D and trimming came from the DNA. In this sample the table shows 130,000 to 150,000 clones, approximately 82% of which occur a single time. In total, the top ten clones hold roughly 10% of the sample.

As to this clone: Its antigen has not been determined. One base away there is no much larger clone; base qualities are not given.

The chain uses TRBV7-6 and TRBJ1-6; TRBD1 is possibly the D segment (5 matching bases). Sequencing was carried out using PBMCs. This clonotype originated in a woman aged 55-69 years in good health and CMV-seropositive. CDR3 loop: CASSLGRGRESPLHF. The nucleotide sequence is given as TGTGCCAGCAGCTTAGGGCGGGGACGGGAATCACCCCTCCACTTT.